The 21 T cell receptor beta chains reported below all come from one sample, sequenced in a study of blood T cell repertoires in COVID-19. Generated by immunoSEQ multiplex PCR, the TCRdb table keeps only in-frame clones and is missing some. There are a few hundred thousand clones in the sample; 89% occur only once, and around a tenth lies in the top ten. The sequenced material came from PBMCs or T cells enriched from blood (not recorded which). These receptors were taken from a woman in her thirties or forties who had recovered from COVID-19.

The chain uses TRBV21-1 and TRBJ2-4; the table names TRBD2, a call not compared with the DNA. TRBV21-1 is a documented pseudogene. The CDR3 is made up of 18 amino acids. CDR3 coding DNA: TGTGCCAGCAGCACCCCACCCCCGGGGGAGGTAGCCAAAAACATTCAGTACTTC. Its protein product is CASSTPPPGEVAKNIQYF.

The gene calls are TRBV27 and TRBJ1-2; the match to TRBD1 covers 7 bases. Germline CDR1 MNHEY, CDR2 SMNVEV (reference sequence). There are 15 residues in the CDR3. The V and J ends lost 6 bases and 0 bases, in that order; junction bases with no gene match: 7. The CDR3 bases are TGTGCCAGCAGCCGTTGGGACAGAACTAACTATGGCTACACCTTC. Translated: CASSRWDRTNYGYTF.

The genes are TRBV18 and TRBJ2-2; D unresolved. V lost 6 bases to trimming and J lost 1 base, with 6 bases between them. The CDR3 spans 13 residues. Germline CDR1 reads KGHSH; CDR2 reads LQKENI. The CDR3 protein is CASSSLNTGELFF. The CDR3 DNA reads as TGTGCCAGCTCTTCGTTGAACACCGGGGAGCTGTTTTTT.

This clone showed up just once. The chain combines TRBV9 with TRBJ1-6; 9 nucleotides agree with TRBD1. Germline CDR1 and CDR2: SGDLS and YYNGEE. Trimming removed 4 bases from V and 6 bases from J; junction bases left unmatched: 5. This CDR3 comprises 15 residues. The CDR3 sequence: CASSLEGQGNSPLHF. As DNA, the CDR3 is TGTGCCAGCAGCCTAGAGGGACAGGGTAATTCACCCCTCCACTTT.

This chain joins TRBV19 and TRBJ2-1, with D unclear. Germline V gene lookup returns CDR1 LNHDA and CDR2 SQIVND (reference sequence). Trimming removed 5 bases at V and 7 bases at J, with 15 bases between. The CDR3 contains 14 residues. CDR3 sequence (DNA): TGTGCCAGTAGTCTCCCATACACCTGGAATGAGCAGTTCTTC. Amino acids: CASSLPYTWNEQFF.

The V gene is TRBV6-5, the J gene TRBJ1-5; perhaps TRBD1 as D (6 bases). Trimming shortened V by 4 bases and J by 0 bases, and 10 bases separated the two germline ends. The CDR3 sequence is 15 residues long. Germline V lookup: CDR1 MNHEY, CDR2 SVGAGI. The CDR3 here is CASSFGQYSNQPQHF. DNA of the CDR3: TGTGCCAGCAGTTTCGGACAGTATAGCAATCAGCCCCAGCATTTT.

This chain connects TRBV9 to TRBJ2-2; D unclear. The CDR3 runs 14 residues. In germline, CDR1 is SGDLS, CDR2 YYNGEE. Trimming took 3 bases from V and 6 from J, leaving 12 bases between them. CDR3 protein: CASSGPRPAGELFF. The CDR3 DNA follows: TGTGCCAGCAGCGGACCTAGACCCGCCGGGGAGCTGTTTTTT.

V gene TRBV7-9 combines with J gene TRBJ2-5, with 10 bases lining up with TRBD2. J gave up 4 bases and V 5 bases, and 4 bases lay outside the gene matches. Germline loops: CDR1 SEHNR, CDR2 FQNEAQ (reference sequence). This CDR3 region has 14 residues. The chain's CDR3 is CASSTRTSGETQYF. CDR3 nucleotide sequence: TGTGCCAGCAGCACTCGGACTAGCGGAGAGACCCAGTACTTC.

This clone showed up many times. The chain has TRBV3-1 (or the pseudogene TRBV3-2) and TRBJ1-2, with 7 positions matching TRBD1. This CDR3 spans 14 amino acids. Losses at the gene ends were 6 bases for V and 4 bases for J; bases not matched to a gene: 8. CDR1 is LGHDT and CDR2 is YNNKEL in the germline V gene (reference sequence). CDR3 DNA sequence: TGTGCCAGCAGTCGCCGGGACAGTTTCTATGGCTACACCTTC. It codes for CASSRRDSFYGYTF.

This clone was seen once. The chain employs TRBV6-5 and TRBJ1-1, with TRBD1 identical over 7 bases. CDR3 length: 15 residues. In germline, CDR1 is MNHEY, CDR2 SVGAGI. Trimming cost V 0 bases and J 0 bases; bases outside gene matches: 1. In DNA, the CDR3 is TGTGCCAGCAGTTACTCGGGACAGATGAACACTGAAGCTTTCTTT. Its protein is CASSYSGQMNTEAFF.

The chain combines TRBV29-1 with TRBJ1-2, with no clear D. Trimming shortened V by 6 bases and J by 2 bases, and 7 bases separated the two germline ends. CDR1 is SQVTM, CDR2 ANQGSEA, per germline. The CDR3 extends over 11 amino acids. CDR3 DNA sequence: TGCAGCGTGCACACAAACTATGGCTACACCTTC. It yields the protein CSVHTNYGYTF.

The rearrangement links TRBV29-1 to TRBJ2-2, with D possibly TRBD2 on 5 matching bases. The germline V and J ends were trimmed by 5 bases and 0 bases, with 7 bases remaining between them. The germline V gene has CDR1 SQVTM and CDR2 ANQGSEA. This CDR3 contains 13 residues. The CDR3 loop reads CSVSGSNTGELFF. The CDR3 nucleotides are TGCAGCGTTAGCGGATCGAACACCGGGGAGCTGTTTTTT.

This chain links TRBV28 with TRBJ2-1; no firm D call. The CDR3 totals 13 residues. The V end lost 6 bases, the J end lost 10 bases, and 16 bases lay between the germline ends. Germline assignment: CDR1 MDHEN and CDR2 SYDVKM. The CDR3 loop is CASSPAGVWEQFF. CDR3 DNA: TGTGCCAGCAGCCCCGCCGGAGTCTGGGAGCAGTTCTTC.

The rearrangement uses TRBV24-1 and TRBJ2-7; the match to TRBD1 covers 9 bases. Trimming removed 5 bases from V and 4 bases from J; junction bases left unmatched: 11. This CDR3 has 16 amino acids. Germline V CDR1 and CDR2: KGHDR, SFDVKD. The CDR3 reads CATSGDKGQGKYEQYF. In DNA, the CDR3 is TGTGCCACCAGTGGGGATAAGGGACAGGGTAAATACGAGCAGTACTTC.

Only one count was recorded for this clone. The genes are TRBV19 and TRBJ2-7; no firm D call. The V gene lost 4 bases and the J gene lost 2 bases, with 12 bases spanning the gap. Looked up from germline, CDR1 is LNHDA and CDR2 is SQIVND (reference sequence). This CDR3 has 14 residues. As DNA, the CDR3 is TGTGCCAGTAGTAACCCTCCGGAGACCTACGAGCAGTACTTC. Protein: CASSNPPETYEQYF.

The V gene is TRBV9, the J gene TRBJ2-2, with TRBD1 matching 9 bases. CDR1 and CDR2 (germline): SGDLS, YYNGEE. V was pared by 3 bases and J by 4 bases, with 4 bases of the junction left unmatched. This CDR3 comprises 15 residues. CDR3 bases: TGTGCCAGCAGCGAACACAGGGGGCCCACCGGGGAGCTGTTTTTT. Translated, it gives CASSEHRGPTGELFF.

The J gene is TRBJ2-3, the V gene TRBV5-1, with D perhaps matching TRBD2 (6 bases). The V end lost 0 bases, the J end lost 8 bases, and 19 bases lay between the germline ends. The CDR3 extends over 16 amino acids. Germline CDR1 is SGHRS and CDR2 is YFSETQ. CDR3 bases: TGCGCCAGCAGCTTGGCCGCGGGAATGGGAGATCGTACGCAGTATTTT. Translating gives CASSLAAGMGDRTQYF.

The CDR3 spells CASSFTRMSEQYF. CDR3 DNA sequence: TGTGCCAGCAGCTTTACTAGAATGTCGGAGCAGTACTTC. The V call is TRBV11-3, the J call TRBJ2-7; possible D gene TRBD2, 5 bases. Trimming shortened V by 3 bases and J by 7 bases, and 13 bases separated the two germline ends. Germline CDR1 is SGHNT and CDR2 is YENEEA. The CDR3 spans 13 residues.

In this sample, this clone turned up once. The chain has TRBV28 and TRBJ2-7, with TRBD1 as a possible D gene (5 bases). V dropped 5 bases and J dropped 5 bases, with 7 bases sitting between them. Per the germline V gene, CDR1 is MDHEN and CDR2 is SYDVKM. The CDR3 contains 11 residues. CDR3 residues: CASSRQNEQYF. The CDR3 nucleotides read TGTGCCAGCAGTCGACAGAACGAGCAGTACTTC.

The rearrangement joins TRBV7-2 to TRBJ2-3; 7 bases line up with TRBD1. J was trimmed by 0 bases and V by 2 bases; bases with no gene match: 2. CDR1 and CDR2 (germline): SGHTA, FQGNSA. The CDR3 covers 15 residues. The CDR3 region is CASSLTGVSTDTQYF. Here the CDR3 DNA reads TGTGCCAGCAGCTTAACAGGGGTTAGCACAGATACGCAGTATTTT.

The chain has TRBV19 and TRBJ2-5, with D possibly matching TRBD2 (5 bases). This CDR3 spans 15 amino acids. V was shortened by 5 bases and J by 4 bases, with 17 bases between the two germline ends. CDR1 and CDR2 (germline): LNHDA, SQIVND (reference sequence). The CDR3 is CASSPYAGEGETQYF. The CDR3 DNA is TGTGCCAGTAGTCCATACGCCGGGGAAGGAGAGACCCAGTACTTC. Full variable domain (missing parts from reference TRBV19 and TRBJ2-5): DGGITQSPKYLFRKEGQNVTLSCEQNLNHDAMYWYRQDPGQGLRLIYYSQIVNDFQKGDIAEGYSVSREKKESFPLTVTSAQKNPTAFYLCASSPYAGEGETQYFGPGTRLLVL.